This T cell receptor beta chain derives from a study of cytomegalovirus exposure and HLA in healthy donors. Per the germline V gene, CDR1 is SGDLS and CDR2 is YYNGEE. V gave up 0 bases and J gave up 0 bases, with 19 bases separating them. This CDR3 has 19 amino acids. The primer mix had 60 Vbeta and 13 Jbeta primers. Clones were read by immunoSEQ multiplex PCR, and TCRdb kept only the in-frame ones, dropping some. The sample holds 150,000 to 200,000 clones; over 75% are singletons and the top ten take 1.5% to 2%. The TCR was taken from a woman aged 25 to 39 in good health and CMV-seronegative. Material: PBMCs. The chain couples TRBV9 to TRBJ1-5, with D unresolved. CDR3 region: CASSVARRAGPYSNQPQHF. In nucleotides, the CDR3 is TGTGCCAGCAGCGTAGCCCGGCGGGCAGGACCTTATAGCAATCAGCCCCAGCATTTT. Complete variable domain (other parts from reference TRBV9 and TRBJ1-5): DSGVTQTPKHLITATGQRVTLRCSPRSGDLSVYWYQQSLDQGLQFLIQYYNGEERAKGNILERFSAQQFPDLHSELNLSSLELGDSALYFCASSVARRAGPYSNQPQHFGDGTRLSIL.